This T cell receptor beta chain was recovered during a study of blood T cell repertoires in COVID-19. Original analysis: The assay estimated nucleated cells by amplifying reference gene primers. Using immunoSEQ multiplex PCR, the repertoire was profiled, and TCRdb retains in-frame clones only, with some absent. V and J calls and clone size are those listed in that table; D and trimming were worked out from the DNA. Counted here are nearly 300,000 clones, approximately 89% occurring once; the ten biggest clones make up roughly 2.8%. Recruitment covered 25 or so US areas and drew participants whose ages spanned roughly 18 to 95 years. Which cohort a participant joined came from the clinical history participants gave. A COVID-19 case had been met by exposed participants during the 2 weeks before study entry. The CDR3 extends over 14 amino acids. CDR1 and CDR2 from the germline V gene are SGHRS and YFSETQ. The V gene lost 3 bases and the J gene lost 2 bases, with 11 bases spanning the gap.

This receptor was taken from a woman aged 50 to 60 who had been exposed to COVID-19. V is TRBV5-1 and J is TRBJ2-5; a weak D match, TRBD1 (6 bases). Material for sequencing was PBMCs or T cells enriched from blood (not recorded which). The CDR3 bases are TGCGCCAGCAGCTCCGGGACATTACAAGAGACCCAGTACTTC. Translation: CASSSGTLQETQYF.